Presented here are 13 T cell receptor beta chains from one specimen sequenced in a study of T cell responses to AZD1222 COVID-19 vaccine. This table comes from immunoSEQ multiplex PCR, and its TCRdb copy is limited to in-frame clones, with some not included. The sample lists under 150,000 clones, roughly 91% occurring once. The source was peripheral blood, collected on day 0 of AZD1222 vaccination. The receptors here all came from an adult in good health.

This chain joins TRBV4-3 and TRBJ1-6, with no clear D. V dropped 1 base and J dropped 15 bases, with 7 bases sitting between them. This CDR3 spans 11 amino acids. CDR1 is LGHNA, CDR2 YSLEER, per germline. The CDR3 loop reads CASSQGRRLHF. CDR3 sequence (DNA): TGCGCCAGCAGCCAAGGGCGCCGCCTCCACTTT.

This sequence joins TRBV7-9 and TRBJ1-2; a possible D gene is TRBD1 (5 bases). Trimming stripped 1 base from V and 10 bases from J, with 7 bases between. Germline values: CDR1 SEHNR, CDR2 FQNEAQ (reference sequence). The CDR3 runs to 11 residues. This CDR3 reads CASSLVGTYTF. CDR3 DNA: TGTGCCAGCAGCTTAGTCGGGACCTACACCTTC.

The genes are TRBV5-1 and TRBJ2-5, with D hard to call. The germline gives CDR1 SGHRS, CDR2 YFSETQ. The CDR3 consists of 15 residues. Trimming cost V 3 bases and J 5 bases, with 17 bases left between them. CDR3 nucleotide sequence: TGCGCCAGCAGCTCCGAAATAGGAAATCGGGAGACCCAGTACTTC. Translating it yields CASSSEIGNRETQYF.

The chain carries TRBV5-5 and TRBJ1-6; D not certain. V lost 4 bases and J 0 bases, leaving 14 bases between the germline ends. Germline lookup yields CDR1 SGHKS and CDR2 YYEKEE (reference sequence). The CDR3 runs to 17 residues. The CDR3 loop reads CASSEDFGSSYNSPLHF. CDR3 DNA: TGTGCCAGCAGCGAGGACTTTGGGAGCTCCTATAATTCACCCCTCCACTTT.

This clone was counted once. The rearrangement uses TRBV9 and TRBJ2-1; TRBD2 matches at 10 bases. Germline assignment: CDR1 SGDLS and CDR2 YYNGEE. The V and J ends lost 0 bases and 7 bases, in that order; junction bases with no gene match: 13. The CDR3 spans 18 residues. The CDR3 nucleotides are TGTGCCAGCAGCGTAGGCTTCCTAGCGGGAGCAGGGGGGAATGAGCAGTTCTTC. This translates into CASSVGFLAGAGGNEQFF.

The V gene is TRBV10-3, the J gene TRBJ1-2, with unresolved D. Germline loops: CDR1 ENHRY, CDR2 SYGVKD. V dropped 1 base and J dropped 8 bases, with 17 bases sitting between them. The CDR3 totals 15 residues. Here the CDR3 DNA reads TGTGCCATCAGTGAGTTCAGCCCAAATACTATAGGCTACACCTTC. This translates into CAISEFSPNTIGYTF.

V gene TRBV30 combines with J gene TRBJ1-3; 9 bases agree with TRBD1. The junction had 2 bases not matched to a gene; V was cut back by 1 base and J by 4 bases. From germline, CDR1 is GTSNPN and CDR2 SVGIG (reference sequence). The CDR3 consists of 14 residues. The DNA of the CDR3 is TGTGCCTGGAGTGGTGGACAGGGGGGAAACACCATATATTTT. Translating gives CAWSGGQGGNTIYF.

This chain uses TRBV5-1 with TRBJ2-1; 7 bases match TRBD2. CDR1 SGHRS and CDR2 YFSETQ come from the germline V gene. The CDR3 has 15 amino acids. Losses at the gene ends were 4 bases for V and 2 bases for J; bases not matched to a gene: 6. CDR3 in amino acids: CASSPTSVAYNEQFF. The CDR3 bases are TGCGCCAGCAGCCCTACTAGCGTAGCCTACAATGAGCAGTTCTTC.

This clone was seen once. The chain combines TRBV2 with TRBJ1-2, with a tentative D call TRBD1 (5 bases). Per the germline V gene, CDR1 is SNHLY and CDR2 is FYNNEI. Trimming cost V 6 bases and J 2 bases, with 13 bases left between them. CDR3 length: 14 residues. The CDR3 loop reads CASRPPGNNYGYTF. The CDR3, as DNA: TGTGCCAGCAGGCCCCCAGGGAACAACTATGGCTACACCTTC.

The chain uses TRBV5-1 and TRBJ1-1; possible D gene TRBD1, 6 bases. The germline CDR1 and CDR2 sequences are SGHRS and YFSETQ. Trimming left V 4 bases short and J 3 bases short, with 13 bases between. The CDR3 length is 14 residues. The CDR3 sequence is CASSPATGYTEAFF. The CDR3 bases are TGCGCCAGCAGCCCAGCGACAGGCTACACTGAAGCTTTCTTT.

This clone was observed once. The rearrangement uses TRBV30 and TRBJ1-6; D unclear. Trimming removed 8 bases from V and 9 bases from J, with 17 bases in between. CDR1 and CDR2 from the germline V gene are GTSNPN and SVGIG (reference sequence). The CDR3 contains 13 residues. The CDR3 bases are TGTGCCGGGGTTTGGTGGGAGCGTTCACCCCTCCACTTT. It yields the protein CAGVWWERSPLHF.

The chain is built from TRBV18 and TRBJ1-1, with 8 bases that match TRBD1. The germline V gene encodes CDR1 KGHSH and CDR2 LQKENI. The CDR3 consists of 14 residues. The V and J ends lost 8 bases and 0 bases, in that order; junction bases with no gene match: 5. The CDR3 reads CASPGGGLNTEAFF. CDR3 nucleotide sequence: TGTGCCAGCCCAGGGGGCGGACTGAACACTGAAGCTTTCTTT.

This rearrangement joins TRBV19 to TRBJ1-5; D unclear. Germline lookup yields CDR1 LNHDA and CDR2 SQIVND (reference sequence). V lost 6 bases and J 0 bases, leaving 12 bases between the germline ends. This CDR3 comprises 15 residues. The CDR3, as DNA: TGTGCCAGTAGGTCTCTAGCCCATAGCAATCAGCCCCAGCATTTT. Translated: CASRSLAHSNQPQHF.